Listed here are 18 T cell receptor beta chains from one sample, sequenced in a study of response to subunit inactivated influenza vaccine. TCRdb re-called the RT-PCR reads with MiXCR, one entry per CDR3 protein. Found here are 450,000 to 500,000 distinct CDR3 sequences, roughly 9.7% of them singletons; the top ten hold 10% to 15%. The material sequenced was PBMCs from blood, taken roughly 45 days after vaccination. Receptors were obtained from a man over 45 who received an inactivated influenza vaccine.

This clonotype was observed a handful of times. The chain joins TRBV2 to TRBJ2-5; D unclear. The CDR3 consists of 13 residues. Germline V lookup: CDR1 SNHLY, CDR2 FYNNEI. With 2 bases removed from V and 1 base from J, the gap between germline ends came to 5 bases. CDR3 sequence (DNA): TGTGCCAGCAGTGAAAACACCCAAGAGACCCAGTACTTC. Translating gives CASSENTQETQYF.

This clonotype was found a few times. The CDR3 reads CASSLDLRDGTQYF. The CDR3 DNA follows: TGTGCCAGCAGCTTAGATCTACGGGACGGGACCCAGTACTTC. The chain has TRBV7-9 and TRBJ2-5; D assignment may be TRBD1 or TRBD2 (5 bases each). CDR1 is SEHNR and CDR2 is FQNEAQ in the germline V gene (reference sequence). The CDR3 runs 14 residues. Trimming removed 1 base from V and 7 bases from J, with 13 bases in between.

Only a few counts were recorded for this clonotype. The chain joins TRBV4-3 to TRBJ1-6; D possibly corresponds to TRBD1 (6 bases). This CDR3 is built from 16 residues. Germline V gives CDR1 LGHNA, CDR2 YSLEER. With 0 bases removed from V and 8 bases from J, the gap between germline ends came to 14 bases. CDR3 region: CASSQEGRQGYSPLHF. The CDR3 coding sequence is TGCGCCAGCAGCCAAGAGGGTCGGCAGGGGTATTCACCCCTCCACTTT.

This clonotype was picked up a small number of times. V and J are TRBV7-9 and TRBJ2-5, with 8 bases aligning to TRBD1. This CDR3 comprises 15 residues. Germline V gene lookup returns CDR1 SEHNR and CDR2 FQNEAQ (reference sequence). The trim removed 2 bases at V and 5 bases at J, leaving 7 bases unmatched. The CDR3 bases are TGTGCCAGCAGCTTATGGGCCAGGGGGCTGGAGACCCAGTACTTC. The encoded protein is CASSLWARGLETQYF.

This sequence joins TRBV12-3 or TRBV12-4 and TRBJ2-1, with no clear D. The CDR3 length is 12 residues. The V end was cut by 6 bases, the J end by 6 bases, with 9 bases between. In nucleotides, the CDR3 is TGTGCCAGCAGCCTCTCGATCAATGAGCAGTTCTTC. It translates to CASSLSINEQFF.

This clonotype turned up a few times. The J gene is TRBJ1-1, the V gene TRBV20-1, with a possible D match to TRBD1 (5 bases). Germline values: CDR1 DFQATT, CDR2 SNEGSKA (reference sequence). The CDR3 is made up of 11 amino acids. The CDR3 bases are TGCAGCTCCGGGGCGAACACTGAAGCTTTCTTT. It translates to CSSGANTEAFF.

V gene TRBV20-1 combines with J gene TRBJ2-7; 8 nucleotides align to TRBD2. Per germline, CDR1 DFQATT and CDR2 SNEGSKA (reference sequence). The CDR3 consists of 15 residues. Losses at the gene ends were 6 bases for V and 2 bases for J; bases not matched to a gene: 12. The DNA for the CDR3 is TGCAGTGCAAAAAACCCCACTAGCGGCCCCTACGAGCAGTACTTC. Translated: CSAKNPTSGPYEQYF.

This clonotype was recorded a few times. J is TRBJ2-7 and V is TRBV7-9; possibly TRBD1 for D (6 bases). Germline CDR1 reads SEHNR; CDR2 reads FQNEAQ (reference sequence). The CDR3 contains 14 residues. V was shortened by 5 bases and J by 2 bases, with 13 bases between the two germline ends. Here the CDR3 DNA reads TGTGCCAGCAGCACCGACAGGCGGGCCTACGAGCAGTACTTC. Translation gives CASSTDRRAYEQYF.

This CDR3 reads CASSVAITTRGDNEQFF. DNA of the CDR3: TGTGCCAGCAGCGTAGCCATTACGACTAGGGGGGACAATGAGCAGTTCTTC. This chain uses TRBV9 with TRBJ2-1, with D possibly called TRBD1 or TRBD2 (6 bases each). CDR3 length equals 17 residues. The germline V and J ends were trimmed by 0 bases and 5 bases, with 18 bases remaining between them. CDR1 is SGDLS, CDR2 YYNGEE, per germline. Full variable domain (missing parts from reference TRBV9 and TRBJ2-1): DSGVTQTPKHLITATGQRVTLRCSPRSGDLSVYWYQQSLDQGLQFLIQYYNGEERAKGNILERFSAQQFPDLHSELNLSSLELGDSALYFCASSVAITTRGDNEQFFGPGTRLTVL.

This clonotype appeared many times. The chain recombines TRBV7-8 with TRBJ1-4; D is uncertain. Trimming took off 5 bases at V and 7 bases at J, with 11 bases between the two ends. CDR1 SGHVS and CDR2 FQNEAQ come from the germline V gene. This CDR3 region has 13 residues. The CDR3 nucleotides read TGTGCCAGCAGCCAAGGACTACGTGAAAAACTGTTTTTT. Its translation: CASSQGLREKLFF.

The chain has TRBV11-2 and TRBJ2-1, with TRBD2 identical over 13 bases. This CDR3 is built from 20 residues. The V segment lost 3 bases and the J segment 4 bases; nucleotides outside the gene matches: 15. CDR1 is SGHAT and CDR2 is FQNNGV in the germline V gene. CDR3 amino acids: CASSLFSGTSGTRLYNEQFF. The CDR3 DNA is TGTGCCAGCAGCTTGTTCTCCGGGACTAGCGGGACCCGTTTATACAATGAGCAGTTCTTC. Full variable domain (rest looked up from reference TRBV11-2 and TRBJ2-1): EAGVAQSPRYKIIEKRQSVAFWCNPISGHATLYWYQQILGQGPKLLIQFQNNGVVDDSQLPKDRFSAERLKGVDSTLKIQPAKLEDSAVYLCASSLFSGTSGTRLYNEQFFGPGTRLTVL.

This clonotype occurred a few times. V gene TRBV7-7 combines with J gene TRBJ2-2; maybe TRBD1 (5 bases). Per germline, CDR1 SSHAT and CDR2 FNYEAQ (reference sequence). V lost 5 bases and J lost 6, with 16 bases in between. The CDR3 consists of 15 residues. The CDR3 nucleotides read TGTGCCAGCAGCCCGCTCCAAGGGGTGGCCGGGGAGCTGTTTTTT. Protein: CASSPLQGVAGELFF. Using reference TRBV7-7 and TRBJ2-2 for the parts outside the CDR3, the full variable domain is GAGVSQSPRYKVTKRGQDVTLRCDPISSHATLYWYQQALGQGPEFLTYFNYEAQPDKSGLPSDRFSAERPEGSISTLTIQRTEQRDSAMYRCASSPLQGVAGELFFGEGSRLTVL.

The chain recombines TRBV18 with TRBJ2-2; D is uncertain. Trimming stripped 0 bases from V and 4 bases from J, with 9 bases between. The CDR3 extends over 15 amino acids. CDR1 and CDR2 (germline): KGHSH, LQKENI. DNA for the CDR3: TGTGCCAGCTCACCACCTATGGCGGTCACCGGGGAGCTGTTTTTT. Translating it yields CASSPPMAVTGELFF.

This clonotype was recorded many times. The CDR3 DNA follows: TGCGCCAGCAGCCCAGGGGTGAATTCACCCCTCCACTTT. Protein: CASSPGVNSPLHF. The chain recombines TRBV4-1 with TRBJ1-6, with D tentatively TRBD1 (6 bases). This CDR3 spans 13 amino acids. Germline V gene lookup returns CDR1 MGHRA and CDR2 YSYEKL. Trimming cost V 4 bases and J 7 bases, with 8 bases left between them.

This clonotype appeared a few times. This chain connects TRBV20-1 to TRBJ2-7, with TRBD2 matching 7 bases. The germline V gene encodes CDR1 DFQATT and CDR2 SNEGSKA (reference sequence). CDR3 length equals 15 residues. J gave up 5 bases and V 0 bases, and 10 bases lay outside the gene matches. CDR3 coding DNA: TGCAGTGCTAGAGATAGGCTAGCGGCCAGTGACGAGCAGTACTTC. Translated: CSARDRLAASDEQYF.

This clonotype was seen ten or more times. V and J are TRBV4-1 and TRBJ1-1, with 8 bases aligning to TRBD1. Germline assignment: CDR1 MGHRA and CDR2 YSYEKL. The CDR3 sequence is 17 residues long. V was pared by 1 base and J by 1 base, with 8 bases of the junction left unmatched. In DNA form, the CDR3 reads TGCGCCAGCAGCCAAGTGAAAACAGGGGGGAGGAACACTGAAGCTTTCTTT. This translates into CASSQVKTGGRNTEAFF.

There are a few counts of this clonotype. This chain links TRBV3-1 with TRBJ2-3; D uncertain. Trimming pared 5 bases from V and 5 bases from J, leaving 5 bases between. The germline V gene has CDR1 LGHDT and CDR2 YNNKEL (reference sequence). CDR3 length: 11 amino acids. CDR3 residues: CASSTLDTQYF. Written as DNA, the CDR3 is TGTGCCAGCAGCACGTTAGATACGCAGTATTTT.

This clonotype was observed a few times. The chain links TRBV7-2 to TRBJ2-7, with 11 bases lining up with TRBD2. Germline CDR1 is SGHTA and CDR2 is FQGNSA. V gave up 5 bases and J gave up 3 bases; unmatched junction bases: 9. The length of the CDR3 is 16 residues. CDR3 loop: CASSPGPGTSGYEQYF. The CDR3 bases are TGTGCCAGCAGCCCCGGGCCGGGGACTAGCGGCTACGAGCAGTACTTC.